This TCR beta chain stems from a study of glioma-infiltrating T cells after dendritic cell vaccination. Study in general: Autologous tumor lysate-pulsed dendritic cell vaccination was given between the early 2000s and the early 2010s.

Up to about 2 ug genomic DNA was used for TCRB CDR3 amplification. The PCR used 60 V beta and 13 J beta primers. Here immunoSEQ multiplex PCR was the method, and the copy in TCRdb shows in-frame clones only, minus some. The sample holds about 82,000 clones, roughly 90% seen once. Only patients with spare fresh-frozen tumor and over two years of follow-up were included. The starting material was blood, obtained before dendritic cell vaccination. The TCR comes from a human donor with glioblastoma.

The CDR3 nucleotides are TGCGCCAGCAGCGGAAGTGGGGCAGCAGAATCTGGCTACACCTTC. It is translated as CASSGSGAAESGYTF. The chain couples TRBV5-1 to TRBJ1-2; tentatively, D is TRBD1 (5 bases). Trimming left V 4 bases short and J 7 bases short, with 20 bases between. The germline CDR1 and CDR2 sequences are SGHRS and YFSETQ. There are 15 residues in the CDR3.